The T cell receptor beta chain described here comes from a study of Graves' ophthalmopathy and Graves' hyperthyroidism. Study-level background: Hyperthyroidism counted as stable given no ophthalmopathy within 18 months of follow-up. Notes on the study in general: The blood repertoire also included most expanded thyroid clonotypes above 0.001 frequency.

Note on this clonotype: What it binds is not known.

The length of the CDR3 is 13 residues. With V trimmed by 9 bases and J by 3 bases, 7 bases remained unmatched. Aged 18 to 65, hyperthyroidism patients had new diagnoses of under 2 months' duration. Amplified TCR beta CDR3 regions were obtained using RNA transcripts as template. HTBI-primed first-round RT-PCR preceded second-round multiplex PCR. TCRdb re-analysed the multiplex PCR reads in MiXCR, keeping a single row per CDR3 protein. The sample has around 1.1 million distinct CDR3 sequences; 36% are singletons. Specimen: peripheral blood or thyroid tissue (not recorded which). The chain is built from TRBV12-3 or TRBV12-4 and TRBJ2-7; TRBD2 aligns across 8 bases. The clonotype comes from an adult man with Graves' hyperthyroidism. In DNA form, the CDR3 reads TGTGCCAGGGGCGGGGGGAGTTTCTACGAGCAGTACTTC. This translates into CARGGGSFYEQYF.